This T cell receptor (beta chain) was captured in a study of OX40 agonist ivuxolimab in advanced cancers. Across the study: Ivuxolimab, an agonistic anti-OX40 (CD134) antibody, was given to patients. Dosing consisted of intravenous ivuxolimab at 0.01 to 10 mg/kg every 2 weeks.

About this clone itself: Its antigen is unidentified.

Produced via immunoSEQ multiplex PCR; TCRdb's table is partial and in-frame only. The sample consists of some 44,000 clones, 75% to 90% of them appearing once. Whole-study results and caveats: Average numbers of expanded clones were greater in CD8+ T cells than in CD4+.

V was cut by 5 bases and J by 4 bases, with 15 bases left in between. This CDR3 region has 14 residues. Germline loops: CDR1 SNHLY, CDR2 FYNNEI. The clonotype originates from an adult with an advanced solid tumor such as melanoma, head and neck, liver or kidney cancer. V is TRBV2 and J is TRBJ2-7, with a weak D call TRBD1 (5 bases). The sample here was CD4+ or CD8+ T cells sorted from blood, taken in a trial of the OX40 agonist ivuxolimab. This CDR3 is CASSLDRYYYEQYF. As DNA, the CDR3 is TGTGCCAGCAGTTTAGACAGATACTATTACGAGCAGTACTTC.